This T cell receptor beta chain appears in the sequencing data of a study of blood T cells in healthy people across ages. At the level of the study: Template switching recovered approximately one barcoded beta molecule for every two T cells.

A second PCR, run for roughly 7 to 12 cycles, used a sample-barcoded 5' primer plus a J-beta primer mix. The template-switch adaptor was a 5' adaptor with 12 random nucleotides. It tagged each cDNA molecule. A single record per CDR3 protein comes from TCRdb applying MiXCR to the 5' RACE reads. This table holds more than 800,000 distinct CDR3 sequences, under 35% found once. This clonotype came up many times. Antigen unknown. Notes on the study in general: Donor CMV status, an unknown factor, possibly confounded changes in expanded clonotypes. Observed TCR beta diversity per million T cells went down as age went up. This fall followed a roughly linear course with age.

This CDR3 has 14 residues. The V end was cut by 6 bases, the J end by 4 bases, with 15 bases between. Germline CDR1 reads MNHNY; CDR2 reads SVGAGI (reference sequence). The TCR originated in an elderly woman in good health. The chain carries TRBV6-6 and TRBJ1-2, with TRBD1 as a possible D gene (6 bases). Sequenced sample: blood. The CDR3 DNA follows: TGTGCCAGCAGCTCACGACAGGACTCCTATGGCTACACCTTC. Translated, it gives CASSSRQDSYGYTF.